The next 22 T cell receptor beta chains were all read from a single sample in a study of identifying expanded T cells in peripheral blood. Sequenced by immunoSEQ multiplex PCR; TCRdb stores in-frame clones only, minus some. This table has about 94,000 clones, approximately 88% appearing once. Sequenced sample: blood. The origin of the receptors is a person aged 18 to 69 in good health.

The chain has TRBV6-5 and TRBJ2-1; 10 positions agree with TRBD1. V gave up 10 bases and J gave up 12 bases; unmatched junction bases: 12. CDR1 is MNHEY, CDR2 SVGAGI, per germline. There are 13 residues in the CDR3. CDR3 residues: CATRTGGRGGQFF. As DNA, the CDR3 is TGTGCCACCCGGACAGGGGGGCGAGGGGGGCAGTTCTTC.

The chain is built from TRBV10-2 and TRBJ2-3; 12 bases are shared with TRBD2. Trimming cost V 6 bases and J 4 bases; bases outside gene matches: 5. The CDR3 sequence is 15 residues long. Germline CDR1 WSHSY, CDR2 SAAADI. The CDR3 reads CASSRLAGDPDTQYF. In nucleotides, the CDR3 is TGCGCCAGCAGCCGACTAGCGGGAGACCCAGATACGCAGTATTTT.

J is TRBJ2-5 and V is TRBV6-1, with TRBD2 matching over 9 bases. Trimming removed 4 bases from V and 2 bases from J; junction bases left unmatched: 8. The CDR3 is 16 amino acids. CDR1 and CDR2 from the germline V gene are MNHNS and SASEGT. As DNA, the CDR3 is TGTGCCAGCAGTGTGGGCGTCGCGGGGGGGCAAGAGACCCAGTACTTC. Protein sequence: CASSVGVAGGQETQYF.

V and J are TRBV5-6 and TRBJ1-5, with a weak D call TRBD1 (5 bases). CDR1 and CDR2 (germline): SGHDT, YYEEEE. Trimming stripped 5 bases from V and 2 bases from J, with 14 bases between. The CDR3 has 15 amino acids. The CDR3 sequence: CASRATGLGNQPQHF. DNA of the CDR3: TGTGCCAGCAGGGCGACGGGGCTGGGCAATCAGCCCCAGCATTTT.

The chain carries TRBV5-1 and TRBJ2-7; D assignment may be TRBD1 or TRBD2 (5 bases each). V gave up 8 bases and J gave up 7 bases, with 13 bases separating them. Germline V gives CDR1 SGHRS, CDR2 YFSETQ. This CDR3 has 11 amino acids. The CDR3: CASRGEGEQYF. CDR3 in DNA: TGCGCCAGTCGAGGGGAAGGGGAGCAGTACTTC.

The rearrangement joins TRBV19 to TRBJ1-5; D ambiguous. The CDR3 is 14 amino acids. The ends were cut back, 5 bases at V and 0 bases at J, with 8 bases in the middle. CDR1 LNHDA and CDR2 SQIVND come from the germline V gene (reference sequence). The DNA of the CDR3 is TGTGCCAGTAGTGAGAGCTATAGCAATCAGCCCCAGCATTTT. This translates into CASSESYSNQPQHF.

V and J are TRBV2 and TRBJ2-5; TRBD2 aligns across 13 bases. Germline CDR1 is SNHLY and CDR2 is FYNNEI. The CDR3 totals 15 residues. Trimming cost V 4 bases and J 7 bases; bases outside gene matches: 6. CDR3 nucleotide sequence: TGTGCCAGCAGTGTTGGACTAGCGGGGGCCGCGACCCAGTACTTC. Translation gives CASSVGLAGAATQYF.

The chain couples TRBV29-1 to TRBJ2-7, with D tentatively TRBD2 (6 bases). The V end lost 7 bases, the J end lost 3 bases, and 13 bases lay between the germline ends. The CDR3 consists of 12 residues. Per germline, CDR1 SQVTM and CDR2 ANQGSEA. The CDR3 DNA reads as TGCAGCGCGGGAGCCGGAGACTACGAGCAGTACTTC. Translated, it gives CSAGAGDYEQYF.

The CDR3 region is CASSANGVPNYGYTF. As DNA, the CDR3 is TGTGCCAGTAGTGCCAACGGCGTTCCTAACTATGGCTACACCTTC. V gene TRBV19 combines with J gene TRBJ1-2; unclear D gene. V shed 5 bases and J shed 0 bases, with 13 bases lying between them. CDR1 and CDR2 from the germline V gene are LNHDA and SQIVND (reference sequence). This CDR3 has 15 residues.

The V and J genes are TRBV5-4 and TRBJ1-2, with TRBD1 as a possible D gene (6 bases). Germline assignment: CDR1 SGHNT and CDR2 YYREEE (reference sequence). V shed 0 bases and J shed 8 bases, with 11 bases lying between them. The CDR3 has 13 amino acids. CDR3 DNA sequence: TGTGCCAGCAGCTTGGGGACAGTCGACGGCTACACCTTC. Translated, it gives CASSLGTVDGYTF.

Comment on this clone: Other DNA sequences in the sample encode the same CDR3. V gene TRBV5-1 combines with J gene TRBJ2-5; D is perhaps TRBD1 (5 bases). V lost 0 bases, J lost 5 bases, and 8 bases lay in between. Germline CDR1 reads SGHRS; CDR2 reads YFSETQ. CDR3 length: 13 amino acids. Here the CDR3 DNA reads TGCGCCAGCAGCTTGGGGGGCCAGGAGACCCAGTACTTC. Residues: CASSLGGQETQYF. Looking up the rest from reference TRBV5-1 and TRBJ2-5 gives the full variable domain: KAGVTQTPRYLIKTRGQQVTLSCSPISGHRSVSWYQQTPGQGLQFLFEYFSETQRNKGNFPGRFSGRQFSNSRSEMNVSTLELGDSALYLCASSLGGQETQYFGPGTRLLVL.

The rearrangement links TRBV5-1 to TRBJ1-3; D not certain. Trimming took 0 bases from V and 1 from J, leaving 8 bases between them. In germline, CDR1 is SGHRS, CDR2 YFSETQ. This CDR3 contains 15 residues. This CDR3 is CASSLAPASGNTIYF. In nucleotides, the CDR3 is TGCGCCAGCAGCTTGGCGCCAGCTTCTGGAAACACCATATATTTT.

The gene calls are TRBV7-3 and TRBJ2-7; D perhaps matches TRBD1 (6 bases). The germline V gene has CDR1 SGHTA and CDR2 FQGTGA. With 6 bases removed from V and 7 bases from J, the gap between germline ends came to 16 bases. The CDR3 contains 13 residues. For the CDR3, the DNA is TGTGCCAGCAGTCCGCAACAGGGCACTGAGCAGTACTTC. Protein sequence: CASSPQQGTEQYF.

The CDR3 nucleotides read TGTGCCAGCAGTGTACTAGCGGGGGGCGGGGAGCAGTTCTTC. It codes for CASSVLAGGGEQFF. This chain joins TRBV6-4 and TRBJ2-1, with 12 bases fitting TRBD2. Trimming removed 4 bases from V and 10 bases from J; junction bases left unmatched: 5. The length of the CDR3 is 14 residues. Germline lookup yields CDR1 MRHNA and CDR2 SNTAGT.

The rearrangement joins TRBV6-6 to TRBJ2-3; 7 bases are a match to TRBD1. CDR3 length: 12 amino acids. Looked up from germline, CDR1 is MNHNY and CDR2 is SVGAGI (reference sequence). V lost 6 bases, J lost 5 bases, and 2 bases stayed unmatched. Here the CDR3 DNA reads TGTGCCAGCAGCCCAGGGGGAGATACGCAGTATTTT. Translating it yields CASSPGGDTQYF.

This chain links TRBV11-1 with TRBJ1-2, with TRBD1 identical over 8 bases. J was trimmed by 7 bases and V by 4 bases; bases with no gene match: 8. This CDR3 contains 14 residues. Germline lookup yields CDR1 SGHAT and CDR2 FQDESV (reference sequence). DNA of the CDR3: TGTGCCAGCAGCTCTACGGACAGGGCCGGTGGCTACACCTTC. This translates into CASSSTDRAGGYTF.

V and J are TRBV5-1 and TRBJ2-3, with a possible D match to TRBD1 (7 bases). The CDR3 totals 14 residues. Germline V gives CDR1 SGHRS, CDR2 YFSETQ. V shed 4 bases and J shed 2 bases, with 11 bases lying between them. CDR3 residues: CASSAGQYTDTQYF. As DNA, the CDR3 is TGCGCCAGCAGCGCGGGACAGTACACAGATACGCAGTATTTT.

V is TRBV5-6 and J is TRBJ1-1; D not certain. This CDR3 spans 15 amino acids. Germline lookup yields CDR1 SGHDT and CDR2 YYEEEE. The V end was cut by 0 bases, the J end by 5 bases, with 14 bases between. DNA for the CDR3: TGTGCCAGCAGCTTGGTCCGCATCGGTCGGACTGAAGCTTTCTTT. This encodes CASSLVRIGRTEAFF.

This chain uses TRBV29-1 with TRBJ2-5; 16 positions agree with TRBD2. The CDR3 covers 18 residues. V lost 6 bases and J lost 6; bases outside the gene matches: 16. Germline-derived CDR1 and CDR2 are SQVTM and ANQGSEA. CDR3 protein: CSVIWGLAGGPAKKTQYF. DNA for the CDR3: TGCAGCGTAATCTGGGGACTAGCGGGGGGGCCGGCGAAGAAGACCCAGTACTTC.

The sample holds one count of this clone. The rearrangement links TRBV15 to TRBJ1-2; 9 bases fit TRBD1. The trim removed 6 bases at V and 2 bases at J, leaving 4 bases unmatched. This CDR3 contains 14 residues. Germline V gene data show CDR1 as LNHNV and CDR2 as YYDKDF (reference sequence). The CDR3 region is CATRNGTGNYGYTF. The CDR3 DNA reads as TGTGCCACCAGGAACGGGACAGGGAACTATGGCTACACCTTC.

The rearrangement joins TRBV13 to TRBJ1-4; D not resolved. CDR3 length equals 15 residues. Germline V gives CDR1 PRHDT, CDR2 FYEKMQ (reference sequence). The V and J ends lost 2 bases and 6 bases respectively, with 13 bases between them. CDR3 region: CASSLRFAADEKLFF. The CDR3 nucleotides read TGTGCCAGCAGCTTACGCTTTGCTGCTGATGAAAAACTGTTTTTT.

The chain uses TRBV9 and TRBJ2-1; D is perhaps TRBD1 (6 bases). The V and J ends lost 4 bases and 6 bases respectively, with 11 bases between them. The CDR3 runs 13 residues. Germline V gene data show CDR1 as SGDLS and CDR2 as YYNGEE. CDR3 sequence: CASSSGDLNEQFF. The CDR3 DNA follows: TGTGCCAGCAGCTCAGGGGACCTCAATGAGCAGTTCTTC.